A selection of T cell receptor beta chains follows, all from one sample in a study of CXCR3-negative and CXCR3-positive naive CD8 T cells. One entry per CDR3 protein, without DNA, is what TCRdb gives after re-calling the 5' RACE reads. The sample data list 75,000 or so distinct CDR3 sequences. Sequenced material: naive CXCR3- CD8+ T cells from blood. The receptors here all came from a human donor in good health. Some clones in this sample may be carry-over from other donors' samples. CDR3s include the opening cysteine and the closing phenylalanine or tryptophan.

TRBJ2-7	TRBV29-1	CSVEPARGTKGYEQYF
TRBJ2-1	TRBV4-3	CASSQGGAGYNEQFF
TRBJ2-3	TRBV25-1	CASSEFTDTQYF
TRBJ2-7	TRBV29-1	CSVPDGSYEQYF
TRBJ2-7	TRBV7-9	CASSLRAGGYEQYF
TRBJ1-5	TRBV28	CASSMNQPQHF
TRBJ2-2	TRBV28	CASSLQGSGELFF
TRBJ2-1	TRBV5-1	CASSLRTDNNEQFF
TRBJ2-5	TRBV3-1	CASSPIGAEQETQYF
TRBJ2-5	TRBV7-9	CASSSLQEGPLRRGETQYF
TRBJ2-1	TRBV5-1	CASSFIRDSYNEQFF
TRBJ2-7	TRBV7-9	CASSLTVRPYEQYF
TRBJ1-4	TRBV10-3	CAISGTENEKLFF
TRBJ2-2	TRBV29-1	CSVEQENTGELFF
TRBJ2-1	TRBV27	CASYGGARPYNEQFF
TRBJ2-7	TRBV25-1	CASSEYQGLAYHSEQYF